This passage covers 5 T cell receptor beta chains from one sample sequenced in a study of control samples from healthy donors and cancer patients. TCRdb's copy holds only in-frame clones and misses some; the assay was immunoSEQ multiplex PCR. This sample carries more than 45,000 clones, 85% to 95% of them seen once, and the ten largest clones take about 0.93%. Sequenced sample: PBMCs. These receptors all come from a man aged 30 to 45 with colorectal cancer.

The chain is built from TRBV27 and TRBJ2-1; TRBD2 aligns across 12 bases. The length of the CDR3 is 14 residues. V was clipped by 4 bases and J by 12 bases; unmatched bases: 7. CDR1 is MNHEY and CDR2 is SMNVEV in the germline V gene (reference sequence). The CDR3 reads CASSSGLAGPRQFF. The DNA for the CDR3 is TGTGCCAGCAGTTCAGGACTAGCGGGGCCTCGGCAGTTCTTC.

This rearrangement joins TRBV6-2 or TRBV6-3 to TRBJ1-6; possibly TRBD1 for D (6 bases). Trimming removed 6 bases at V and 3 bases at J, with 15 bases between. This CDR3 spans 16 amino acids. From germline, CDR1 is MNHEY and CDR2 SVGEGT. CDR3 residues: CASSPTQGVYNSPLHF. In nucleotides, the CDR3 is TGTGCCAGCAGCCCTACACAGGGAGTCTATAATTCACCCCTCCACTTT.

The chain recombines TRBV7-9 with TRBJ2-3, with 7 bases that match TRBD2. The germline V gene encodes CDR1 SEHNR and CDR2 FQNEAQ (reference sequence). J lost 3 bases, V lost 8 bases, and 11 bases had no gene match. CDR3 length equals 15 residues. Written as DNA, the CDR3 is TGTGCCAGCTTCGCGGGGAGGGTAGGGACAGATACGCAGTATTTT. Translation gives CASFAGRVGTDTQYF.

The rearrangement joins TRBV20-1 to TRBJ2-7; possible D gene TRBD2, 6 bases. The germline CDR1 and CDR2 sequences are DFQATT and SNEGSKA (reference sequence). V lost 1 base and J lost 6, with 7 bases in between. The CDR3 is 11 residues long. CDR3 loop: CSARAGVEQYF. CDR3 coding DNA: TGCAGTGCTAGAGCGGGGGTCGAGCAGTACTTC.

The genes are TRBV7-2 and TRBJ1-1, with a possible D match to TRBD1 (5 bases). This CDR3 contains 14 residues. Trimming removed 1 base from V and 1 base from J, with 7 bases in between. Germline CDR1 is SGHTA and CDR2 is FQGNSA. The CDR3 DNA sequence: TGTGCCAGCAGCTTAGGACAGCCGAACACTGAAGCTTTCTTT. As protein: CASSLGQPNTEAFF.